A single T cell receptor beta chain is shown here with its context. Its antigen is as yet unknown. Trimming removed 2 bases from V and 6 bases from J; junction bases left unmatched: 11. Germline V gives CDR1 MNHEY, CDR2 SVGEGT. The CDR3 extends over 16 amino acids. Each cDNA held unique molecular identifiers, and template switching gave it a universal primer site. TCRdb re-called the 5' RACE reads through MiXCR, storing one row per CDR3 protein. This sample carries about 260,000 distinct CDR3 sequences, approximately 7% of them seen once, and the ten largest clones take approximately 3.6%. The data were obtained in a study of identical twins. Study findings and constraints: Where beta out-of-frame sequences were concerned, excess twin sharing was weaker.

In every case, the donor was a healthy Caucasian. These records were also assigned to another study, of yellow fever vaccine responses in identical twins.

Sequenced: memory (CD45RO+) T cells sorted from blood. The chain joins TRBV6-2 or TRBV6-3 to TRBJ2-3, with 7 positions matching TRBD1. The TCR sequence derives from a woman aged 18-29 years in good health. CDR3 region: CASSYPADRVWDTQYF. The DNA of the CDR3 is TGTGCCAGCAGTTACCCCGCCGACAGGGTTTGGGATACGCAGTATTTT.